This section outlines one T cell receptor (beta chain) sequence together with its context. CDR3 length: 13 amino acids. Per the germline V gene, CDR1 is MNHNS and CDR2 is SASEGT. V lost 3 bases and J lost 16; bases outside the gene matches: 8. This record comes from a study of cytomegalovirus exposure and HLA in healthy donors. Primers: 60 Vbeta forward and 13 Jbeta reverse. Data came from immunoSEQ multiplex PCR; TCRdb stores just in-frame clones and leaves some out. The sample yields about 110,000 clones, about 86% seen once. The chain carries TRBV6-1 and TRBJ2-1, with 11 bases fitting TRBD2. Sequencing was done on a sample of PBMCs. The TCR comes from a woman between 25 and 40 years old in good health and CMV-seronegative. The CDR3 nucleotides are TGTGCCAGCAGTGATAGCGGGAGGGACCCGAAATTCTTC. It translates to CASSDSGRDPKFF.